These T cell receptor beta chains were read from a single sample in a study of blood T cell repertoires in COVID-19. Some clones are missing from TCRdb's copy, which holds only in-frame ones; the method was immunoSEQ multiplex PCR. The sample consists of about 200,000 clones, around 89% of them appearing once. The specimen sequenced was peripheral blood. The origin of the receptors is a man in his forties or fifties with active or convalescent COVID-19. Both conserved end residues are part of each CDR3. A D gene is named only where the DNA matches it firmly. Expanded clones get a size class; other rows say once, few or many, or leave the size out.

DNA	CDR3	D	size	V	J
TGCGCCAGCAGCCAGGGGATCGACAGCTCTGGGGCCAACGTCCTGACTTTC	CASSQGIDSSGANVLTF	.	.	TRBV4-1	TRBJ2-6
TGTGCCACCAGTGACGCAGGAGTTAGGGGGAACTATGGCTACACCTTC	CATSDAGVRGNYGYTF	.	.	TRBV24-1	TRBJ1-2
TGTGCCAGCAGTGTCCGGGATAACTATGGCTACACCTTC	CASSVRDNYGYTF	.	few	TRBV2	TRBJ1-2
TGTGCCAGCAGGGGGGACAGCTCCTATAATTCACCCCTCCACTTT	CASRGDSSYNSPLHF	TRBD1	.	TRBV6-5	TRBJ1-6
TGTGCCAGCAGTGAAGGACAGGTTAGCTACAATGAGCAGTTCTTC	CASSEGQVSYNEQFF	.	.	TRBV2	TRBJ2-1
TGTGCCAGGCACCGGATAGCGAGTAAAACCTACGAGCAGTACTTC	CARHRIASKTYEQYF	.	.	TRBV11-1	TRBJ2-7
TGTGCCAGCACTCGGGACTACCAAACGCAGTATTTT	CASTRDYQTQYF	TRBD2	.	TRBV11-2	TRBJ2-3
TGTGCCAGCAGTGAAGCACGCCCCTCGACAGGGGCCCTCTACTTC	CASSEARPSTGALYF	TRBD1	.	TRBV6-1	TRBJ2-4
TGTGCCAGCAGACAGGGGGGGAGTGGCTACACCTTC	CASRQGGSGYTF	TRBD1	.	TRBV2	TRBJ1-2
TGCAGTGCTGGTGGACAGGGGTACGAGCAGTACTTC	CSAGGQGYEQYF	TRBD1	.	TRBV20-1	TRBJ2-7
TGTGCCAGCAGTGAAGAGACAGGGGGTTTTACTAACTATGGCTACACCTTC	CASSEETGGFTNYGYTF	TRBD1	.	TRBV6-1	TRBJ1-2
TGTGCCAGCAGTTCCGGACAAAAGTATGGCTACACCTTC	CASSSGQKYGYTF	.	.	TRBV6-5	TRBJ1-2
TGTGCCAGCAGCTTAGGACTGCTGAACACCGGGGAGCTGTTTTTT	CASSLGLLNTGELFF	.	.	TRBV5-6	TRBJ2-2
TGTGCCAGTGGGAGAAGGGACAGGGGGGGCACAGATACGCAGTATTTT	CASGRRDRGGTDTQYF	TRBD1	.	TRBV19	TRBJ2-3
TGTGCCAGCTGGGGCCAGGGGGCAGATCAGCCCCAGCATTTT	CASWGQGADQPQHF	TRBD1	.	TRBV27	TRBJ1-5
TGTGCCAGTAGCATGCCGGGACAGGTAGTCGAGCAGTACTTC	CASSMPGQVVEQYF	TRBD1	.	TRBV19	TRBJ2-7
TGTGCCAGCAGTTACACTAGCCTGAACACTGAAGCTTTCTTT	CASSYTSLNTEAFF	.	once	TRBV6-6	TRBJ1-1
TGTGCCAGCTCGGGACAGCCTTCCTACGAGCAGTACTTC	CASSGQPSYEQYF	TRBD1	.	TRBV5-4	TRBJ2-7
TGTGCCAGCAGGAATAGCGGGGGGAGCTCCTACGAGCAGTACTTC	CASRNSGGSSYEQYF	TRBD2	.	TRBV2	TRBJ2-7
TGTGCCATCAGTGCGCACGAAGGGGTCTATGGCTACACCTTC	CAISAHEGVYGYTF	.	.	TRBV10-3	TRBJ1-2
TGTGCCAGCAGTTTATCGTCGTTCAGGGACAGCTCCTATAATTCACCCCTCCACTTT	CASSLSSFRDSSYNSPLHF	TRBD1	.	TRBV27	TRBJ1-6
TGTGCCAGCAGCGCCAGCGGGGACAGGAGTAATGAGCAGTTCTTC	CASSASGDRSNEQFF	.	few	TRBV11-2	TRBJ2-1
TGTGCCTGGAGTTTAGGTTATTTGGGGGCTGGCGATGGCTACACCTTC	CAWSLGYLGAGDGYTF	.	.	TRBV30	TRBJ1-2